Here is one T cell receptor (beta chain) with its context. As yet, its antigen is unknown. Trimming took 6 bases from V and 5 from J, leaving 7 bases between them. Germline V gene lookup returns CDR1 MNHNY and CDR2 SVGAGI (reference sequence). The CDR3 totals 11 residues. These data come from a study of long-term antiretroviral therapy in people with HIV. Study-level findings and limits: Blood was collected between the mid-2000s and the late 2010s, possibly under older ART regimens. Diversity measured after ART increased yet remained under transplant donor controls. Narrower CDR3 length ranges marked HIV repertoires relative to controls.

The immunoSEQ assay was v3.0, run at survey level. The repertoire was sequenced with immunoSEQ multiplex PCR; TCRdb's copy has only in-frame clones and lacks some. The profile shows tens of thousands of clones, approximately 86% of them singletons. Held in samples before DNA extraction were roughly 0.9-11 million cryopreserved PBMC. The chain uses TRBV6-6 and TRBJ1-1; D gene ambiguous. Sequencing was performed on unsorted PBMCs, taken 2.3 to 2.5 years after starting antiretroviral therapy. This TCR came from a man aged 35 to 55 with HIV. DNA of the CDR3: TGTGCCAGCAGCCAGAGGACTGAAGCTTTCTTT. Translating gives CASSQRTEAFF.